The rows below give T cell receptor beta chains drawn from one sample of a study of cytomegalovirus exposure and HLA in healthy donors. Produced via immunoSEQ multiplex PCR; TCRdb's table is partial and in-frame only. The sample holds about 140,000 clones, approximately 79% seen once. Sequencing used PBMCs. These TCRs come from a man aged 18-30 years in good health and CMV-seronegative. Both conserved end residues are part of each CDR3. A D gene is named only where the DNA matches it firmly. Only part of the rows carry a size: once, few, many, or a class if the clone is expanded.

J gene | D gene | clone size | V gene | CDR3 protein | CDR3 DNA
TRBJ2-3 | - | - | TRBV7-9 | CASRHKTGTRTDTQYF | TGTGCCAGCAGACATAAAACAGGGACGAGGACAGATACGCAGTATTTT
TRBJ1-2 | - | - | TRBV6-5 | CASSPSPGNYGYTF | TGTGCCAGCAGTCCGAGTCCGGGGAACTATGGCTACACCTTC
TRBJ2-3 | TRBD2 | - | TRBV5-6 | CASTLLAAGTDTQYF | TGTGCCAGCACCCTACTAGCGGCTGGCACAGATACGCAGTATTTT
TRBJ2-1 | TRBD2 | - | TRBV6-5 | CASGLSGGGRSEQFF | TGTGCCAGCGGACTTAGCGGGGGGGGCCGTAGTGAGCAGTTCTTC
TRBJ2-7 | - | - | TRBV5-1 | CASSLAGGMEQYF | TGCGCCAGCAGCTTGGCAGGGGGGATGGAGCAGTACTTC
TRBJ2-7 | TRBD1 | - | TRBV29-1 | CSVETGGNYEQYF | TGCAGCGTTGAGACAGGGGGCAATTACGAGCAGTACTTC
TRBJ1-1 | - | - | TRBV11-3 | CASSGGLHTEAFF | TGTGCCAGCAGTGGAGGCCTCCACACTGAAGCTTTCTTT
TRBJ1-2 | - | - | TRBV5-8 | CASSLGVNYGYTF | TGTGCCAGCAGCTTAGGGGTAAACTATGGCTACACCTTC
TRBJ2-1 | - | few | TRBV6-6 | CASSYFTGSGEQFF | TGTGCCAGCAGTTATTTCACAGGGTCGGGTGAGCAGTTCTTC
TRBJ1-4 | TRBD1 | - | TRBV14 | CASSPGTARSNEKLFF | TGTGCCAGCAGCCCCGGGACAGCGAGGAGTAATGAAAAACTGTTTTTT
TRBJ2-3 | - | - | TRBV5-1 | CASHETVTDTQYF | TGCGCCAGCCATGAGACAGTCACAGATACGCAGTATTTT
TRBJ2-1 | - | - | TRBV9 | CASSVTGYNEQFF | TGTGCCAGCAGCGTGACAGGTTACAATGAGCAGTTCTTC
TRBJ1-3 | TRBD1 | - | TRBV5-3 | CARSFEGTVPRPGNTIYF | TGTGCCAGAAGCTTCGAAGGGACAGTTCCTAGACCTGGAAACACCATATATTTT
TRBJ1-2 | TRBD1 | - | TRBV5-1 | CASSLARTGGGYTF | TGCGCCAGCAGCTTGGCCCGGACAGGGGGTGGCTACACCTTC
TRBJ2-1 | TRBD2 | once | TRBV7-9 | CASRLLAGEYNEQFF | TGTGCCAGCAGATTGCTAGCGGGGGAATACAATGAGCAGTTCTTC
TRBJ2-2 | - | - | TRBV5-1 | CASSLAIGTLNTGELFF | TGCGCCAGCAGCTTGGCAATCGGGACATTGAACACCGGGGAGCTGTTTTTT
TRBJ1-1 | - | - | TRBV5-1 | CASSLSTGPVAEAFF | TGCGCCAGCAGCCTATCGACAGGCCCCGTCGCTGAAGCTTTCTTT